This TCR beta chain was captured in a study of T cells expressing NK-cell markers (dated by TCRdb to about 2020). About the study as a whole: Three sorted T-cell subsets (CD3+CD56+NKG2C+, CD3+CD56+NKG2C- and CD3+CD56-NKG2C+) from several donors had their TCR beta-chain repertoires profiled. Illumina HiSeq 2000/2500, MiSeq or NextSeq was used to sequence libraries as 2 x 150 bp reads. The study sequenced eight donors, all healthy volunteers chosen at random: three men and five women. Among the eight sequenced donors, only one was HCMV-seronegative, while the other seven were HCMV-seropositive. What the study reported, not specific to this receptor: In about 6 donors, the dominant CD3+CD56+NKG2C+ clonotypes were found to rank among the top 10 CD8+ clonotypes and to make up about 1.0-8% of CD8+ T cells. Those dominant clonotypes were again the most abundant among CD3+CD56-NKG2C+ cells in several donors, at about 28.3-65%. It remained unclear whether the expanded NKG2C-expressing T cell clones were specific for HCMV antigens.

Inclusive of the bounding cysteine and phenylalanine, the CDR3 is 11 residues long. DNA was not recorded. The germline V gene (reference sequence) yields SEHNR for CDR1 and FQNEAQ for CDR2. In regard to this clonotype: Its antigen target is currently unknown.

A commercial ELISA kit detecting HCMV-specific IgG in serum was used to determine HCMV serostatus. Peripheral blood mononuclear cells were isolated from blood by Ficoll density gradient centrifugation. Sequencing was carried out with an Illumina HiSeq 2000. 5'RACE template switching, by which a universal primer site and unique molecular identifiers were added, was used to make TCR beta cDNA libraries. Synthesis of cDNA was primed from the TCR beta constant segment and was followed by two consecutive PCR amplification steps. Turning to the authors' computational methods: Reads were demultiplexed and grouped by UMI with MIGEC, and clonotypes were assembled and quantified with MiTCR. Only TCR cDNA sequences supported by at least two reads were kept to exclude erroneous sequences. Downstream repertoire analysis used the tcR package, and clonotypes were matched across fractions by CDR3 nucleotide sequence plus V segment. VDJmatch was used to annotate antigen specificity against VDJdb, with one amino acid substitution in CDR3 allowed. TCRdb reprocessed the reads, reporting each CDR3 protein sequence once and no DNA. TCRdb, rather than the study authors, made the V and J calls. The sample table holds some 600,000 distinct CDR3 sequences. The top ten hold 3.5% to 4.5% of the sample.

This TCR came from a young man in good health. Donor details come from another sample of the same person, matched by shared clones. Source material: blood T cells: a sorted CD56 or NKG2C T cell subset, CD4+ or CD8+ T cells, or bulk PBMC T cells (not recorded which). The V gene is TRBV7-9 and the J gene is TRBJ2-5; lacking DNA, the TRBD2 call made by TCRdb goes unchecked. The CDR3 reads CASEGLSGQYF.